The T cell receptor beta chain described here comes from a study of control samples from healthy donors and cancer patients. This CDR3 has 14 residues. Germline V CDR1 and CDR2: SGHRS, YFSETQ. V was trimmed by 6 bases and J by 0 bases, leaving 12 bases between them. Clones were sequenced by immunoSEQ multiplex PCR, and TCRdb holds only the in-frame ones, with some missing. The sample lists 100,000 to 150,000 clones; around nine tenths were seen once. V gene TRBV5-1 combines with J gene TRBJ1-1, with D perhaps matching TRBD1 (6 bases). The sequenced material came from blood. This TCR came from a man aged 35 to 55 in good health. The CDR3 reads CASTKDRLNTEAFF. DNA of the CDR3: TGCGCCAGCACCAAGGACAGATTGAACACTGAAGCTTTCTTT.